The 20 T cell receptor beta chains below were found in one sample sequenced in a study of human T cells and chemical hapten exposure. Time point denoted: patch test 1, 2 weeks after DPC sensitization. Treatment reported: therapeutic diphenylcyclopropenone sensitization with weekly scalp DPC. TCRdb reprocessed the RACE reads with MiXCR, giving one entry per CDR3 protein. Of more than 150,000 distinct CDR3 sequences listed, 14% were seen once; the top ten hold about 1.7%. The specimen comprised whole blood, sampled in connection with sensitization to the hapten diphenylcyclopropenone (DPC). The receptors were sampled from a young woman with alopecia areata. Some clones in this sample may be carry-over from other donors' samples.

The chain uses TRBV5-1 and TRBJ2-3; tentatively, D is TRBD1 (6 bases). V dropped 2 bases and J dropped 7 bases, with 14 bases sitting between them. CDR1 SGHRS and CDR2 YFSETQ come from the germline V gene. The CDR3 runs to 14 residues. The CDR3 reads CASSFDRSINTQYF. DNA for the CDR3: TGCGCCAGCAGCTTTGACAGGAGCATTAATACGCAGTATTTT.

The rearrangement uses TRBV20-1 and TRBJ2-3; D is perhaps TRBD2 (6 bases). In germline, CDR1 is DFQATT, CDR2 SNEGSKA (reference sequence). V was clipped by 6 bases and J by 4 bases, with 20 bases between them. The CDR3 extends over 15 amino acids. The CDR3 here is CSASPRRDWADTQYF. The CDR3 bases are TGCAGTGCCTCTCCGAGGCGGGACTGGGCAGATACGCAGTATTTT.

The V gene is TRBV7-2, the J gene TRBJ1-6, with unresolved D. With 2 bases removed from V and 5 bases from J, the gap between germline ends came to 7 bases. Per germline, CDR1 SGHTA and CDR2 FQGNSA. The CDR3 totals 14 residues. The CDR3 region has the DNA TGTGCCAGCAGCTTAAGTGACCATAATTCACCCCTCCACTTT. This encodes CASSLSDHNSPLHF. Complete variable domain (other parts from reference TRBV7-2 and TRBJ1-6): GAGVSQSPSNKVTEKGKDVELRCDPISGHTALYWYRQSLGQGLEFLIYFQGNSAPDKSGLPSDRFSAERTGGSVSTLTIQRTQQEDSAVYLCASSLSDHNSPLHFGNGTRLTVT.

The CDR3 bases are TGTGCCAGCAGCGTAGCCAGGGACAGGGGGACTGAAGCTTTCTTT. It specifies CASSVARDRGTEAFF. The chain joins TRBV9 to TRBJ1-1; 11 bases are shared with TRBD1. The CDR3 is made up of 15 amino acids. After removal of 0 bases from V and 5 bases from J, the junction contained 3 bases not matched to a gene. CDR1 is SGDLS, CDR2 YYNGEE, per germline.

This clonotype was picked up a small number of times. The V call is TRBV19, the J call TRBJ2-1; no clear D. Germline CDR1 reads LNHDA; CDR2 reads SQIVND (reference sequence). The CDR3 has 13 amino acids. Trimming took 3 bases from V and 7 from J, leaving 10 bases between them. The CDR3: CASSIPLINEQFF. DNA for the CDR3: TGTGCCAGTAGTATCCCCCTTATAAATGAGCAGTTCTTC.

This clonotype was recorded a few times. This chain connects TRBV28 to TRBJ2-1, with 7 bases that match TRBD2. With V trimmed by 7 bases and J by 1 base, 7 bases remained unmatched. CDR1 MDHEN and CDR2 SYDVKM come from the germline V gene. The CDR3 is 15 residues long. CDR3 in amino acids: CASTPGGGSYNEQFF. Here the CDR3 DNA reads TGTGCCAGCACCCCAGGCGGGGGATCCTACAATGAGCAGTTCTTC.

The rearrangement uses TRBV4-3 and TRBJ1-2; D is unresolved. Germline-derived CDR1 and CDR2 are LGHNA and YSLEER. CDR3 length equals 13 residues. Trimming stripped 0 bases from V and 4 bases from J, with 6 bases between. The CDR3 protein is CASSQDKAYGYTF. The CDR3 DNA follows: TGCGCCAGCAGCCAAGATAAAGCCTATGGCTACACCTTC.

In this sample, this clonotype turned up many times. This chain joins TRBV6-6 and TRBJ2-1, with 12 bases that match TRBD2. The CDR3 runs 18 residues. V dropped 7 bases and J dropped 6; count of bases not matched to a gene: 16. The germline V gene encodes CDR1 MNHNY and CDR2 SVGAGI (reference sequence). The CDR3 region has the DNA TGTGCCAGCAACCTACGAGGGCTAGCGGGGGGGCTATCCAATGAGCAGTTCTTC. Protein sequence: CASNLRGLAGGLSNEQFF.

The chain couples TRBV5-1 to TRBJ2-2, with TRBD1 as a possible D gene (6 bases). The CDR3 sequence is 15 residues long. Germline CDR1 reads SGHRS; CDR2 reads YFSETQ. With 5 bases removed from V and 0 bases from J, the gap between germline ends came to 11 bases. CDR3 residues: CASSVRTANTGELFF. DNA for the CDR3: TGCGCCAGCAGTGTCCGGACAGCGAACACCGGGGAGCTGTTTTTT.

The sample holds a few counts of this clonotype. V usage is TRBV29-1 and J usage is TRBJ2-5; no reliable D call. Between the trimmed V and J ends, which lost 4 bases and 2 bases, there was a span of 11 bases. CDR1 is SQVTM and CDR2 is ANQGSEA in the germline V gene. The CDR3 has 13 amino acids. For the CDR3, the DNA is TGCAGCGTTGCCGAGAACAATCAAGAGACCCAGTACTTC. This sequence encodes CSVAENNQETQYF.

The chain links TRBV18 to TRBJ2-5; TRBD1 might be the D (6 bases). With 1 base removed from V and 4 bases from J, the gap between germline ends came to 13 bases. The CDR3 extends over 15 amino acids. Germline CDR1 and CDR2: KGHSH and LQKENI. CDR3 in DNA: TGTGCCAGCTCACCACTACAGGGAATTGGAGAGACCCAGTACTTC. Its translation: CASSPLQGIGETQYF.

In this sample, this clonotype turned up many times. The chain is built from TRBV10-2 and TRBJ2-5; TRBD1 aligns across 12 bases. The CDR3 contains 15 residues. CDR1 is WSHSY and CDR2 is SAAADI in the germline V gene. Trimming cost V 7 bases and J 5 bases; bases outside gene matches: 8. CDR3 nucleotide sequence: TGCGCCAGCACTATAGGGACAGGGGGCCGGGAGACCCAGTACTTC. Translating gives CASTIGTGGRETQYF.

This clonotype came up a few times. The V gene is TRBV7-9, the J gene TRBJ2-5; perhaps TRBD1 as D (5 bases). This CDR3 has 13 amino acids. The ends were cut back, 5 bases at V and 2 bases at J, with 9 bases in the middle. Germline-derived CDR1 and CDR2 are SEHNR and FQNEAQ (reference sequence). The chain's CDR3 is CASSDSIQETQYF. The CDR3 DNA is TGTGCCAGCAGCGACAGTATTCAAGAGACCCAGTACTTC.

This clonotype was seen only a few times. The genes are TRBV29-1 and TRBJ2-3; no definite D call. This CDR3 is 11 amino acids long. V lost 1 base and J 3 bases, leaving 2 bases between the germline ends. Germline CDR1 and CDR2: SQVTM and ANQGSEA. The chain's CDR3 is CSVEVTDTQYF. CDR3 bases: TGCAGCGTTGAAGTGACAGATACGCAGTATTTT.

The chain is built from TRBV20-1 and TRBJ2-3; D may be TRBD2 (6 bases). Between the trimmed V and J ends, which lost 6 bases and 4 bases, there was a span of 14 bases. The V gene's germline CDR1 is DFQATT and CDR2 SNEGSKA (reference sequence). This CDR3 is built from 13 residues. Here the CDR3 DNA reads TGCAGTGCCAGCCCCGGGGGAGCAGATACGCAGTATTTT. Translated, it gives CSASPGGADTQYF.

This clonotype was counted between two and nine times. The rearrangement joins TRBV6-5 to TRBJ1-6, with D possibly being TRBD1 (6 bases). Germline V gene sequence: CDR1 MNHEY, CDR2 SVGAGI. Trimming pared 10 bases from V and 9 bases from J, leaving 16 bases between. This CDR3 is built from 13 residues. The DNA for the CDR3 is TGTGCCACCGTGGCACAGGGTGCTTCACCCCTCCACTTT. Residues: CATVAQGASPLHF.

This clonotype has ten or more counts. The chain recombines TRBV12-5 with TRBJ1-1; D remains ambiguous. With 0 bases removed from V and 6 bases from J, the gap between germline ends came to 8 bases. Germline V gene sequence: CDR1 LGHNT, CDR2 FRNRAP. The CDR3 spans 13 residues. CDR3 sequence (DNA): TGTGCTAGTGGTTTGGTCCCGGACGCTGAAGCTTTCTTT. It encodes CASGLVPDAEAFF.

The CDR3 sequence is CSATISGRTDTQYF. CDR3 DNA: TGCAGCGCTACAATTAGCGGGAGGACAGATACGCAGTATTTT. The chain combines TRBV29-1 with TRBJ2-3; 10 nucleotides align to TRBD2. V dropped 7 bases and J dropped 3; count of bases not matched to a gene: 7. Per the germline V gene, CDR1 is SQVTM and CDR2 is ANQGSEA. The CDR3 totals 14 residues.

This clonotype was observed a handful of times. The rearrangement links TRBV6-5 to TRBJ1-1; D is unclear. V was shortened by 2 bases and J by 4 bases, with 11 bases between the two germline ends. This CDR3 is 14 amino acids long. The germline CDR1 and CDR2 sequences are MNHEY and SVGAGI. The CDR3 DNA sequence: TGTGCCAGCAGTTACGACCACCTCGGCACTGAAGCTTTCTTT. It specifies CASSYDHLGTEAFF.

This clonotype has more than one count but fewer than ten. The CDR3 loop is CASSLVSPYEQYF. The CDR3 DNA sequence: TGTGCCAGCAGTTTGGTCTCCCCCTACGAGCAGTACTTC. V and J are TRBV28 and TRBJ2-7; D call uncertain. Germline values: CDR1 MDHEN, CDR2 SYDVKM. The CDR3 runs to 13 residues. V lost 3 bases and J 2 bases, leaving 8 bases between the germline ends. Complete variable domain (other parts from reference TRBV28 and TRBJ2-7): DVKVTQSSRYLVKRTGEKVFLECVQDMDHENMFWYRQDPGLGLRLIYFSYDVKMKEKGDIPEGYSVSREKKERFSLILESASTNQTSMYLCASSLVSPYEQYFGPGTRLTVT.